This T cell receptor (beta chain) was found in a study of blood T cells in healthy people across ages (dated by TCRdb to the mid-2010s). With regard to the full study: In model experiments, template switching captured about one uniquely barcoded TCR beta cDNA molecule for every two T cells. To track age-related changes in TCR beta repertoire diversity, the study relied on deep sequencing normalized with unique cDNA molecular identifiers. The donors were split into four age groups: young (average around 15 years), middle-aged (39), aged (approximately 60) and long-lived (approximately 80). For two donors (one aged 18 to 29 and one aged 80 or older), the study analyzed two additional independent replicas of 1 million unique cDNA reads from the same blood draw.

Library preparation was by 5' RACE. The listed sequencing device is Illumina HiSeq 2500. The second PCR ran for roughly 7 to 12 cycles and used a J-beta primer mix along with a sample-barcoded 5' primer. Each TCR beta cDNA molecule received a unique molecular identifier from a template-switch 5' adaptor carrying 12 random nucleotides. At least 2.5 million CDR3-containing paired-end reads were obtained from each sample. All of the RNA was converted into first-strand cDNA using the Mint cDNA synthesis kit, with a TRBC-specific oligonucleotide serving as the primer. All cDNA was treated with uracil-DNA glycosylase and then went through a first 18-cycle PCR with the universal primers M1SS and BC2_uni_R. For the original study's pipeline: For normalization, 1 million high-quality reads, each with a distinct molecular identifier, were randomly selected from each sample. Reads with shared molecular identifiers were discarded instead of being binned into consensus sequences. CDR3 identification, clonotype clustering and error correction used MiTCR with a Q25 quality threshold and the strictest error-elimination algorithm. A nonparametric unseen species model with Euler transformation was used to estimate a lower bound on total TCR beta diversity. TCRdb took the public reads, trimmed them with fastp at Q25, ran MiXCR for clone calling and kept in-frame beta chains. Entries that share a CDR3 protein sequence are merged under the most common genes and DNA. The V and J calls come from TCRdb's annotation, not from the publication. The sample table contains approximately 800,000 distinct CDR3 sequences; only one count was recorded for roughly 25% of them. The ten largest clonotypes hold more than 3% of the sample.

The donors were 40 or so Caucasian individuals from Russia, aged about 6 to 95 years, who were systemically healthy. Each donor gave about 11 milliliters of peripheral blood, drawn into EDTA-treated Vacutainer tubes. Ficoll-Paque density-gradient centrifugation was used to isolate PBMCs, with at least 6 million obtained per sample. Trizol reagent was used to extract total RNA from the PBMCs, yielding at least 6 micrograms per sample. For every donor, an aliquot of PBMCs went through flow cytometry to measure the percentages of naive CD45RAhigh/CD27high T cells. CDR1 is given as MDHEN and CDR2 as SYDVKM, both from the germline V gene. The CDR3, cysteine through phenylalanine, is 14 amino acids long. The only DNA kept is the CDR3, 42 bases in frame from the first base. V sheds 4 bases and J sheds 4 bases, leaving 14 bases between their ends. This clonotype has more than one count but fewer than ten. Its specific antigen is unknown. Per-base quality was not reported, and no clone a single base away is much larger than it.

The study at large found these results: A strong correlation was found between observed TCR beta diversity and the percentage of naive T cells measured by flow cytometry. Because donor CMV infection status was unknown, age-related changes in expanded clonotypes were potentially confounded. Conclusive comparison of naive and antigen-experienced compartments was prevented by the profiling of bulk unsorted PBMCs. Observed TCR beta diversity per million T cells fell roughly linearly with age, and a significant reduction was already apparent by age roughly 40. The long-lived group showed more naive CD4+ T cells, fewer expanded clones and increased TCR diversity than the aged group, suggesting age selection. Estimates of total diversity from one million sequenced T cells were regarded as lower bounds and underestimates.

These data also formed part of another study, on T cells of mothers and their children. The second study reports: Donors were nine systemically healthy Caucasian individuals: three mothers and their six children. cDNA synthesis used all of the extracted RNA, with 1.5 ug of RNA in each 15 ul reaction. In the second PCR, sample barcodes and 2-4 random nucleotides were introduced via the M1S primer. Over 9 million TCR beta CDR3 reads came from each mother, compared with roughly 2.8 million reads from each child. In both related and unrelated pairs, thymic selection shapes the output of TCR recombination in a similar way, with inherited differences having only a minor effect. Normalized repertoire overlap in related mother-child pairs was always slightly higher than in unrelated mother-child pairs, but the difference was never significant. No persistent microchimeric T cell clones were detected, at a sensitivity of approximately 110 clones per million clonotypes. To look for features that set related mother-child pairs apart from unrelated individuals, the researchers ran deep NGS to compare the TCR beta repertoires of mothers and children. On average, the children were roughly 12 +/- 4 years old, while the mothers were about 37 +/- 4 years old. Libraries were sequenced on Illumina HiSeq 2000 with 100+100 nt paired-end reads after adapter ligation with NEBNext reagents. To prevent cross-contamination, the mother and child libraries were prepared a month apart and were sequenced in separate runs. Each donor had between roughly 450,000 and 2,300,000 distinct TCR beta clonotypes identified. Naive TCR beta clonotypes were estimated from low-frequency clonotypes matched to each donor's FACS-determined naive share, without sorting.

This sequence uses TRBV28 and TRBJ2-7, with TRBD1 tentatively as D gene (7 bases match). The TCR was taken from a boy between 10 and 17 years old in good health. Sequenced sample: blood. CDR3 protein: CASSSTGEVYEQYF. The DNA sequence is given as TGTGCCAGCAGTTCAACAGGGGAGGTTTACGAGCAGTACTTC.